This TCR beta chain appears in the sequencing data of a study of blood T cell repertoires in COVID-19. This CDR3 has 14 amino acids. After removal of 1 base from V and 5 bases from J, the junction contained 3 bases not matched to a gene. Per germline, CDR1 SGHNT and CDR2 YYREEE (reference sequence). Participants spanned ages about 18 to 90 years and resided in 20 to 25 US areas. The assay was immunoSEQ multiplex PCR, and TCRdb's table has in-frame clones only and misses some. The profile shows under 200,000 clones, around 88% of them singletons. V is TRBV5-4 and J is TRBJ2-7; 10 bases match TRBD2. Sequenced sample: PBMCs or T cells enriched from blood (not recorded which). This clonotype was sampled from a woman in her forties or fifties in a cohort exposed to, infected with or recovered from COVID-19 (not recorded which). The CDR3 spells CASSLKRGGHEQYF. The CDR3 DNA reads TGTGCCAGCAGCTTGAAGCGGGGGGGCCACGAGCAGTACTTC.